What follows are 28 T cell receptor beta chains derived from one specimen sequenced in a study of shared clonotypes between healthy human individuals. Naive CD8 cells were CD45RO-negative, positively selected for CCR7, excluding terminally differentiated effector memory CD45RA+ cells. Data came from immunoSEQ multiplex PCR; TCRdb stores just in-frame clones and leaves some out. The table shows approximately 810,000 clones, with roughly 92% occurring only once. The sequencing input was naive CD8+ T cells sorted from blood. These receptors were taken from a man aged 25-40 years in good health.

The genes are TRBV15 and TRBJ1-4; 10 nucleotides align to TRBD1. The germline CDR1 and CDR2 sequences are LNHNV and YYDKDF (reference sequence). The CDR3 extends over 18 amino acids. The J segment lost 8 bases and the V segment lost 2 bases, leaving 14 bases of the junction unmatched. CDR3 sequence: CATSRFSGTGVFGEKLFF. The CDR3 DNA follows: TGTGCCACCAGCAGATTCTCCGGGACAGGGGTCTTCGGGGAAAAACTGTTTTTT.

This clone was counted a few times. The CDR3 region is CASSSGGGGNQPQHF. Written as DNA, the CDR3 is TGTGCCAGCAGCTCCGGGGGAGGGGGAAATCAGCCCCAGCATTTT. J is TRBJ1-5 and V is TRBV7-8; a weak D match, TRBD1 (6 bases). The V and J ends lost 4 bases and 4 bases respectively, with 14 bases between them. Germline V gene sequence: CDR1 SGHVS, CDR2 FQNEAQ. The CDR3 is 15 residues long.

The chain links TRBV7-8 to TRBJ1-5; weak D call: TRBD1 (5 bases). CDR3 length: 18 amino acids. Deletions cut 0 bases from V and 0 bases from J, with 15 bases between. The V gene's germline CDR1 is SGHVS and CDR2 FQNEAQ. For the CDR3, the DNA is TGTGCCAGCAGCTTAGCCTGGGGGACCCGCAATAGCAATCAGCCCCAGCATTTT. As protein: CASSLAWGTRNSNQPQHF. Based on the CDR3 plus reference TRBV7-8 and TRBJ1-5, the full variable domain is GAGVSQSPRYKVAKRGQDVALRCDPISGHVSLFWYQQALGQGPEFLTYFQNEAQLDKSGLPSDRFFAERPEGSVSTLKIQRTQQEDSAVYLCASSLAWGTRNSNQPQHFGDGTRLSIL.

The V and J genes are TRBV10-1 and TRBJ2-1, with D uncertain. Germline loops: CDR1 WNHNN, CDR2 SYGVQD (reference sequence). V was clipped by 4 bases and J by 8 bases, with 12 bases between them. There are 13 residues in the CDR3. For the CDR3, the DNA is TGCGCCAGCAGTGTTACACCAATAGATGAGCAGTTCTTC. It specifies CASSVTPIDEQFF.

The chain uses TRBV4-3 and TRBJ2-2; TRBD1 agrees at 8 bases. The CDR3 runs 16 residues. Germline trimming cut 4 bases from V and 3 bases from J; bases unmatched to any gene: 7. The germline V gene encodes CDR1 LGHNA and CDR2 YSLEER. CDR3 coding DNA: TGCGCCAGCAGCCCTAGACAGGGGTCGTACACCGGGGAGCTGTTTTTT. It encodes CASSPRQGSYTGELFF.

V usage is TRBV7-9 and J usage is TRBJ2-7; D may match TRBD1 or TRBD2 (6 bases each). Germline V lookup: CDR1 SEHNR, CDR2 FQNEAQ (reference sequence). The CDR3 totals 16 residues. V lost 4 bases, J lost 5 bases, and 21 bases lay in between. The CDR3 DNA reads TGTGCCAGCAGCTCCCTTATGAACAGGGAGGCTCACGAGCAGTACTTC. Translation gives CASSSLMNREAHEQYF. Combining the CDR3 with reference TRBV7-9 and TRBJ2-7 gives the whole variable domain DTGVSQNPRHKITKRGQNVTFRCDPISEHNRLYWYRQTLGQGPEFLTYFQNEAQLEKSRLLSDRFSAERPKGSFSTLEIQRTEQGDSAMYLCASSSLMNREAHEQYFGPGTRLTVT.

This clone was detected once. V is TRBV15 and J is TRBJ2-3; a weak D match, TRBD1 (5 bases). The CDR3 extends over 15 amino acids. Germline CDR1 and CDR2: LNHNV and YYDKDF (reference sequence). Trimming removed 0 bases from V and 2 bases from J, with 9 bases in between. CDR3 region: CATSREGEPTDTQYF. CDR3 in DNA: TGTGCCACCAGCAGAGAAGGGGAACCCACAGATACGCAGTATTTT.

The rearrangement links TRBV19 to TRBJ2-1, with 12 positions matching TRBD2. In germline, CDR1 is LNHDA, CDR2 SQIVND (reference sequence). CDR3 size: 16 residues. V was pared by 5 bases and J by 4 bases, with 6 bases of the junction left unmatched. CDR3 loop: CASSFSGTSGYNEQFF. CDR3 bases: TGTGCCAGTAGTTTCTCCGGGACTAGCGGGTACAATGAGCAGTTCTTC.

V gene TRBV27 combines with J gene TRBJ2-7, with 9 bases identical to TRBD2. The CDR3 runs 14 residues. V lost 5 bases to trimming and J lost 12 bases; unmatched junction nucleotides: 14. Germline CDR1 reads MNHEY; CDR2 reads SMNVEV (reference sequence). CDR3 DNA sequence: TGTGCCAGCAGTCTCTCCGGGACTAGCAACCTTCTGTACTTC. Translating gives CASSLSGTSNLLYF.

The CDR3 sequence: CATSRDLLMVLAGETGQETQYF. The DNA of the CDR3 is TGTGCCACCAGCAGAGATCTTTTAATGGTGCTAGCGGGAGAGACAGGGCAAGAGACCCAGTACTTC. The chain couples TRBV15 to TRBJ2-5; TRBD2 agrees at 10 bases. Germline assignment: CDR1 LNHNV and CDR2 YYDKDF (reference sequence). Germline trimming cut 0 bases from V and 2 bases from J; bases unmatched to any gene: 21. The CDR3 consists of 22 residues.

The chain recombines TRBV5-4 with TRBJ2-1; D gene ambiguous. With 4 bases removed from V and 4 bases from J, the gap between germline ends came to 21 bases. The CDR3 is 17 residues long. CDR1 is SGHNT and CDR2 is YYREEE in the germline V gene (reference sequence). The CDR3 spells CASSGTNPLNSYNEQFF. The CDR3, as DNA: TGTGCCAGCAGCGGAACAAATCCCCTCAACTCTTACAATGAGCAGTTCTTC.

This clone was recorded a few times. This chain connects TRBV28 to TRBJ2-7; D tentatively reads TRBD1 or TRBD2 (5 bases each). The CDR3 has 14 amino acids. From germline, CDR1 is MDHEN and CDR2 SYDVKM. Between the trimmed V and J ends, which lost 4 bases and 2 bases, there was a span of 12 bases. The CDR3 sequence is CASSSGTFPYEQYF. The CDR3 DNA sequence: TGTGCCAGCAGTTCCGGGACGTTCCCCTACGAGCAGTACTTC.

This clone was detected only once. The genes are TRBV7-2 and TRBJ2-1; D possibly corresponds to TRBD2 (6 bases). Trimming took off 5 bases at V and 1 base at J, with 15 bases between the two ends. Looked up from germline, CDR1 is SGHTA and CDR2 is FQGNSA. The CDR3 totals 16 residues. CDR3 DNA: TGTGCCAGCAGCCCCGAACTAGCTCAGTCCTACAATGAGCAGTTCTTC. It translates to CASSPELAQSYNEQFF.

This sequence joins TRBV19 and TRBJ2-7; 7 nucleotides align to TRBD2. Trimming at V came to 5 bases and at J to 3 bases, leaving 10 bases not matched to a gene. The CDR3 contains 15 residues. In germline, CDR1 is LNHDA, CDR2 SQIVND (reference sequence). CDR3: CASSFTPSGIYEQYF. CDR3 bases: TGTGCCAGTAGTTTCACCCCTAGCGGTATCTACGAGCAGTACTTC.

This clone was picked up a small number of times. The chain has TRBV21-1 and TRBJ1-1; the table's D call, TRBD1, has no DNA check behind it. TRBV21-1 is annotated as a pseudogene. There are 10 residues in the CDR3. The CDR3 DNA reads TGTGCCAGCAGCCCCCAGGACAATTCTTTT. Translating gives CASSPQDNSF.

This chain connects TRBV11-2 to TRBJ2-1; 11 bases map to TRBD2. Germline V gene data show CDR1 as SGHAT and CDR2 as FQNNGV. The CDR3 extends over 19 amino acids. Trimming cost V 4 bases and J 1 base; bases outside gene matches: 12. CDR3 bases: TGTGCCAGCAGCTCGAGAAATGTAGCGGGAGGGTTTTCCTACAATGAGCAGTTCTTC. Its protein product is CASSSRNVAGGFSYNEQFF.

This clone was seen a handful of times. A far larger clone is just one base off, so this is likely a read error. The same CDR3 arises from other DNA sequences in this sample as well. The chain has TRBV6-5 and TRBJ2-7; no reliable D call. The CDR3 consists of 11 residues. Germline-derived CDR1 and CDR2 are MNHEY and SVGAGI. With 6 bases removed from V and 3 bases from J, the gap between germline ends came to 6 bases. CDR3 sequence (DNA): TGTGCCAGCAGCAACAACTACGAGCAGTACTTC. Its translation is CASSNNYEQYF.

The V gene is TRBV4-1, the J gene TRBJ2-7, with 8 nucleotides matching TRBD1. The junction had 3 bases not matched to a gene; V was cut back by 2 bases and J by 0 bases. Germline CDR1 is MGHRA and CDR2 is YSYEKL. The CDR3 has 15 amino acids. The CDR3 here is CASSQRQGASYEQYF. The CDR3 nucleotides read TGCGCCAGCAGCCAACGGCAGGGGGCCTCCTACGAGCAGTACTTC.

The rearrangement joins TRBV27 to TRBJ1-3, with a tentative D call TRBD1 (5 bases). The CDR3 has 15 residues. Looked up from germline, CDR1 is MNHEY and CDR2 is SMNVEV (reference sequence). The V end lost 6 bases, the J end lost 0 bases, and 12 bases lay between the germline ends. CDR3 in amino acids: CASSQGLDSGNTIYF. As DNA, the CDR3 is TGTGCCAGCAGCCAGGGTCTCGACTCTGGAAACACCATATATTTT.

V is TRBV15 and J is TRBJ2-7; D may be TRBD2 (5 bases). Deletions cut 5 bases from V and 6 bases from J, with 14 bases between. Germline V CDR1 and CDR2: LNHNV, YYDKDF (reference sequence). This CDR3 contains 13 residues. The DNA for the CDR3 is TGTGCCACCAGCGAGGGCAGACGCCTCGAGCAGTACTTC. Translated, it gives CATSEGRRLEQYF.

This chain uses TRBV7-9 with TRBJ2-5; unclear D gene. CDR3 length equals 16 residues. Trimming shortened V by 5 bases and J by 2 bases, and 18 bases separated the two germline ends. Germline-derived CDR1 and CDR2 are SEHNR and FQNEAQ (reference sequence). The CDR3 DNA follows: TGTGCCAGCAGCCCCCACCGAGCCCGAGATCAAGAGACCCAGTACTTC. Residues: CASSPHRARDQETQYF.

J is TRBJ1-5 and V is TRBV19; D gene ambiguous. The germline V and J ends were trimmed by 4 bases and 2 bases, with 18 bases remaining between them. This CDR3 region has 17 residues. CDR1 is LNHDA, CDR2 SQIVND, per germline (reference sequence). The CDR3 reads CASSTLESPPGNQPQHF. Here the CDR3 DNA reads TGTGCCAGTAGTACTTTGGAATCTCCACCGGGCAATCAGCCCCAGCATTTT.

V gene TRBV5-1 combines with J gene TRBJ2-1, with D possibly matching TRBD2 (5 bases). The CDR3 runs 16 residues. Germline-derived CDR1 and CDR2 are SGHRS and YFSETQ. Trimming removed 4 bases from V and 8 bases from J, with 22 bases in between. The CDR3 sequence: CASSHRARAVIDEQFF. CDR3 bases: TGCGCCAGCAGCCACCGGGCGCGGGCCGTCATCGATGAGCAGTTCTTC.

The chain employs TRBV7-2 and TRBJ2-7; 9 bases match TRBD1. J lost 8 bases, V lost 1 base, and 15 bases had no gene match. Germline CDR1 reads SGHTA; CDR2 reads FQGNSA. CDR3 size: 17 residues. The CDR3 coding sequence is TGTGCCAGCAGCTTAGAACGAGGAGGGACAGGGATCCGGAAGCAGTACTTC. This gives the protein CASSLERGGTGIRKQYF.

This chain joins TRBV29-1 and TRBJ1-5, with D maybe TRBD1 (5 bases). There are 16 residues in the CDR3. Germline values: CDR1 SQVTM, CDR2 ANQGSEA. The V end was cut by 3 bases, the J end by 8 bases, with 23 bases between. The CDR3 is CSVDALGEGGGKPQHF. The CDR3, as DNA: TGCAGCGTTGACGCCCTGGGGGAAGGTGGAGGGAAGCCCCAGCATTTT.

The genes are TRBV4-1 and TRBJ2-1; the D gene is possibly TRBD1 (6 bases). Germline V gene sequence: CDR1 MGHRA, CDR2 YSYEKL. V dropped 2 bases and J dropped 5 bases, with 16 bases sitting between them. This CDR3 has 16 amino acids. The CDR3: CASSQRERDNHNEQFF. The DNA of the CDR3 is TGCGCCAGCAGCCAAAGGGAGAGGGACAACCACAATGAGCAGTTCTTC.

The chain links TRBV27 to TRBJ2-7; TRBD1 matches 8 bases. Germline V gene lookup returns CDR1 MNHEY and CDR2 SMNVEV (reference sequence). Germline trimming cut 5 bases from V and 3 bases from J; bases unmatched to any gene: 6. The CDR3 length is 14 residues. Written as DNA, the CDR3 is TGTGCCAGCAGTCATGGACAGGGCCACTACGAGCAGTACTTC. Protein sequence: CASSHGQGHYEQYF.

This chain uses TRBV7-9 with TRBJ2-5; D not resolved. The CDR3 totals 15 residues. Germline loops: CDR1 SEHNR, CDR2 FQNEAQ (reference sequence). Trimming removed 3 bases at V and 0 bases at J, with 11 bases between. The CDR3 DNA reads as TGTGCCAGCAGCTTCTTACAGCCGTACCAAGAGACCCAGTACTTC. Protein sequence: CASSFLQPYQETQYF.